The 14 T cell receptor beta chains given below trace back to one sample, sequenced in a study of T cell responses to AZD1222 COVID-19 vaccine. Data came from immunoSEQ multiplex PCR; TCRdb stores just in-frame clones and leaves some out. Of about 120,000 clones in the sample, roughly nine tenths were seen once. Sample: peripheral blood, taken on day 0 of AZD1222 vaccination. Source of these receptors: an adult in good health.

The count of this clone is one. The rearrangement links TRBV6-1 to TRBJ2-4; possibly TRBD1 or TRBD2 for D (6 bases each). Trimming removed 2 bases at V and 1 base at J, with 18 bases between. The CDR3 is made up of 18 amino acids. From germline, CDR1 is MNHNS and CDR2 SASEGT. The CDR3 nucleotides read TGTGCCAGCAGTGAATTCAGGTGGGGGGCCGGGGCCAAAAACATTCAGTACTTC. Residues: CASSEFRWGAGAKNIQYF.

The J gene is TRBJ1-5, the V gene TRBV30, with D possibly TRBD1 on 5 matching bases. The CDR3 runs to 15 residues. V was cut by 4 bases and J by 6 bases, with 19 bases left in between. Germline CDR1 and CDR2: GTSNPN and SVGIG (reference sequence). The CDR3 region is CAWNSHGALGQPQHF. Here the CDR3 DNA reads TGTGCCTGGAACTCCCATGGGGCTTTGGGTCAGCCCCAGCATTTT.

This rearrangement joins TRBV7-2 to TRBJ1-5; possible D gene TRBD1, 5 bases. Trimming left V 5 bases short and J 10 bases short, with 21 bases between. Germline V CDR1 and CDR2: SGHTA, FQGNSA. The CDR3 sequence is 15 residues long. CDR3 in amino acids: CASSDLWRDPYPQHF. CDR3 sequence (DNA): TGTGCCAGCAGCGACCTTTGGCGGGACCCCTATCCCCAGCATTTT. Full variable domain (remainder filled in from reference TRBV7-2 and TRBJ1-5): GAGVSQSPSNKVTEKGKDVELRCDPISGHTALYWYRQSLGQGLEFLIYFQGNSAPDKSGLPSDRFSAERTGGSVSTLTIQRTQQEDSAVYLCASSDLWRDPYPQHFGDGTRLSIL.

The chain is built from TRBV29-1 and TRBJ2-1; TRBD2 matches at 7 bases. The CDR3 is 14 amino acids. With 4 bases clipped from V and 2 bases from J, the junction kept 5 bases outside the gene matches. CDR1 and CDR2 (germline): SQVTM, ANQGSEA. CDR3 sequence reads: CSVVRGSAYNEQFF. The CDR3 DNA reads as TGCAGCGTTGTGCGGGGGAGCGCCTACAATGAGCAGTTCTTC.

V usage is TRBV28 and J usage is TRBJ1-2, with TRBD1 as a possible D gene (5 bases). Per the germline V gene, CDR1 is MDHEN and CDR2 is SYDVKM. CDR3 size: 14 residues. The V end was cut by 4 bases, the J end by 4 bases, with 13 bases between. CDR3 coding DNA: TGTGCCAGCAGTTCGGGACGGATCCCCTATGGCTACACCTTC. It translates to CASSSGRIPYGYTF.

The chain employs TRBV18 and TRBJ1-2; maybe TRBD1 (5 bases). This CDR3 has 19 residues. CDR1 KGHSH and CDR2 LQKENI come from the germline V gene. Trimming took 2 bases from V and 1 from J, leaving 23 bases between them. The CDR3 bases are TGTGCCAGCTCACCATTGACGTCTTGGGGCAGGGAAGTTAACTATGGCTACACCTTC. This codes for CASSPLTSWGREVNYGYTF.

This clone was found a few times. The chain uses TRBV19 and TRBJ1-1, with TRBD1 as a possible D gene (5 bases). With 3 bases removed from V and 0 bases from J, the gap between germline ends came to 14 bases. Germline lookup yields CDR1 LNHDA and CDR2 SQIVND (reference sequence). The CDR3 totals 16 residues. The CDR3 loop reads CASSIPTGALNTEAFF. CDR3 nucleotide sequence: TGTGCCAGTAGTATCCCCACCGGGGCCCTGAACACTGAAGCTTTCTTT.

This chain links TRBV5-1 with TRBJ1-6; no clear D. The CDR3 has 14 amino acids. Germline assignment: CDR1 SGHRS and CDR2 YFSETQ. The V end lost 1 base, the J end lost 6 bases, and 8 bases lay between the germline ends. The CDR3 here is CASSLRLGNSPLHF. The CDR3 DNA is TGCGCCAGCAGCTTGAGACTCGGTAATTCACCCCTCCACTTT.

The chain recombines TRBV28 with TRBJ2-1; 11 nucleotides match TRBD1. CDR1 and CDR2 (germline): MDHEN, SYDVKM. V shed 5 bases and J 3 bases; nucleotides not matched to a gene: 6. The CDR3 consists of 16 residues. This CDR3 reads CASSTGTGGYYNEQFF. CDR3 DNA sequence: TGTGCCAGCAGTACTGGGACAGGGGGTTACTACAATGAGCAGTTCTTC.

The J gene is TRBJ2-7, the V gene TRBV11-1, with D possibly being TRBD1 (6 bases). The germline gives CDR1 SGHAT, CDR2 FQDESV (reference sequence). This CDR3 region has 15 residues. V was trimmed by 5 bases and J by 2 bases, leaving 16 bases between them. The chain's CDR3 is CASSHNRDTTYEQYF. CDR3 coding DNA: TGTGCCAGCAGCCATAACCGGGACACCACCTACGAGCAGTACTTC.

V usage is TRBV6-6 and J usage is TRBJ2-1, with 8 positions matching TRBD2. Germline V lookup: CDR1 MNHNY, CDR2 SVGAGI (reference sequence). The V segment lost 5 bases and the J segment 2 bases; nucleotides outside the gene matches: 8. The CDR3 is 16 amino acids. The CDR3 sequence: CASSQKSGSTYNEQFF. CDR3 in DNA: TGTGCCAGCAGTCAGAAAAGCGGGAGCACCTACAATGAGCAGTTCTTC.

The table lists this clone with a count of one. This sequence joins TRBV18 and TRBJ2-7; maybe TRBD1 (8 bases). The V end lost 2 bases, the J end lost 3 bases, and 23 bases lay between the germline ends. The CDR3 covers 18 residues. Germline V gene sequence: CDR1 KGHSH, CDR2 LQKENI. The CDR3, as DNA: TGTGCCAGCTCACCATTCCGGCTTCAGCGGGACAGGAACTACGAGCAGTACTTC. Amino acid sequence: CASSPFRLQRDRNYEQYF.

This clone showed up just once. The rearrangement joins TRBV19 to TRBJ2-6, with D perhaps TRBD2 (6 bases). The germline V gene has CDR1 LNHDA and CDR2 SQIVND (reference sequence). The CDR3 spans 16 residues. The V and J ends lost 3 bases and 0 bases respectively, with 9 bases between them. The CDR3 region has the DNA TGTGCCAGTAGTATTGGGGGGACCTCTGGGGCCAACGTCCTGACTTTC. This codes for CASSIGGTSGANVLTF. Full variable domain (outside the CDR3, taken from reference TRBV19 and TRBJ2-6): DGGITQSPKYLFRKEGQNVTLSCEQNLNHDAMYWYRQDPGQGLRLIYYSQIVNDFQKGDIAEGYSVSREKKESFPLTVTSAQKNPTAFYLCASSIGGTSGANVLTFGAGSRLTVL.

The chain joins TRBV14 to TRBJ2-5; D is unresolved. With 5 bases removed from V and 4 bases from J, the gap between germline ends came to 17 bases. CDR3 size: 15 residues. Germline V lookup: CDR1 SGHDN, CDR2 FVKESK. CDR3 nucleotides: TGTGCCAGCAGCAGATTACGTTCAGTCGGAGAGACCCAGTACTTC. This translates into CASSRLRSVGETQYF.